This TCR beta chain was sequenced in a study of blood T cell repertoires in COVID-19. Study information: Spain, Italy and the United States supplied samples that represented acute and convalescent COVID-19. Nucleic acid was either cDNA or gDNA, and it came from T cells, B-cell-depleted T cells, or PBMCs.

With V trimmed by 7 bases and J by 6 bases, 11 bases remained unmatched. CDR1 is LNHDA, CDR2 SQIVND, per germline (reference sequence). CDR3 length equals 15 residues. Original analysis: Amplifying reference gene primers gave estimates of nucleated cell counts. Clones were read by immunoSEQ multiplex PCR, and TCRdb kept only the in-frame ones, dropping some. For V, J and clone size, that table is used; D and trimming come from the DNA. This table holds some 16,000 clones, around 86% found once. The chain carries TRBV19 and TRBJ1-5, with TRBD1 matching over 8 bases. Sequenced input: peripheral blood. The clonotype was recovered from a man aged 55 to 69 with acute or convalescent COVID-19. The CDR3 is CASKTGEANIQPQHF. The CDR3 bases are TGTGCCAGTAAGACAGGGGAAGCAAATATTCAGCCCCAGCATTTT. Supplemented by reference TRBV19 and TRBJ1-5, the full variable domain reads DGGITQSPKYLFRKEGQNVTLSCEQNLNHDAMYWYRQDPGQGLRLIYYSQIVNDFQKGDIAEGYSVSREKKESFPLTVTSAQKNPTAFYLCASKTGEANIQPQHFGDGTRLSIL.